This is a list of T cell receptor beta chains from one sample in a study of post-analysis software for immune sequencing data. One entry per CDR3 protein results from TCRdb running MiXCR on the PCR reads. The data show around 500,000 distinct CDR3 sequences, 30% to 40% seen once. The sequencing input was blood. These receptors originate from a girl under 18 with multiple sclerosis. CDR3s leave out the opening cysteine and the closing phenylalanine or tryptophan. A D gene is named only where the DNA matches it firmly.

d_call: NA; v_call: TRBV3-1; j_call: TRBJ2-7; cdr3_aa: ASSQEHRVSYEQY
d_call: NA; v_call: TRBV29-1; j_call: TRBJ1-5; cdr3_aa: SATGDSNQPQH
d_call: TRBD1; v_call: TRBV12-3/TRBV12-4; j_call: TRBJ2-1; cdr3_aa: ASSFFGTGDNEQF
d_call: NA; v_call: TRBV10-3; j_call: TRBJ2-7; cdr3_aa: AICEGANEQY
d_call: NA; v_call: TRBV11-2; j_call: TRBJ2-5; cdr3_aa: ASSLVRPGNEQY
d_call: NA; v_call: TRBV7-9; j_call: TRBJ2-1; cdr3_aa: ASSLVGGRDEQF
d_call: TRBD1; v_call: TRBV11-2; j_call: TRBJ1-2; cdr3_aa: ASSRQTGLGYT
d_call: TRBD2; v_call: TRBV20-1; j_call: TRBJ2-1; cdr3_aa: SARRLAGDTYNEQF
d_call: TRBD1; v_call: TRBV28; j_call: TRBJ2-1; cdr3_aa: ASSLWWVQDRESSYNEQF
d_call: NA; v_call: TRBV5-6; j_call: TRBJ2-5; cdr3_aa: ANSQPGELQETQY
d_call: NA; v_call: TRBV20-1; j_call: TRBJ2-3; cdr3_aa: SARCRDSTDTQY
d_call: TRBD2; v_call: TRBV7-2; j_call: TRBJ2-5; cdr3_aa: ASSLGVAGGETQY
d_call: TRBD1; v_call: TRBV5-1; j_call: TRBJ1-1; cdr3_aa: ASSPGQGARNTEAF
d_call: TRBD2; v_call: TRBV20-1; j_call: NA; cdr3_aa: SAGGLADNYYEQY
d_call: TRBD2; v_call: TRBV13; j_call: TRBJ2-5; cdr3_aa: ASSLRTSGVQETQY
d_call: NA; v_call: TRBV20-1; j_call: TRBJ1-1; cdr3_aa: SARFGREEAF
d_call: NA; v_call: TRBV10-3; j_call: TRBJ2-7; cdr3_aa: AISESELSYEQY
d_call: NA; v_call: TRBV12-3/TRBV12-4; j_call: TRBJ2-3; cdr3_aa: ASSASGTQY
d_call: NA; v_call: TRBV20-1; j_call: NA; cdr3_aa: SAHRGGSYEQY
d_call: NA; v_call: TRBV24-1; j_call: TRBJ2-5; cdr3_aa: ATSDRGRQGGLETQY
d_call: TRBD2; v_call: TRBV10-2; j_call: TRBJ2-3; cdr3_aa: ASLPGLAGPSTDTQY
d_call: TRBD2; v_call: TRBV5-1; j_call: TRBJ2-1; cdr3_aa: ASSQTSGGANEQF
d_call: NA; v_call: TRBV5-1; j_call: TRBJ1-3; cdr3_aa: ASSLAGDSHSGNTIY
d_call: NA; v_call: TRBV20-1; j_call: TRBJ2-3; cdr3_aa: SARDSMVPDTQY
d_call: NA; v_call: TRBV12-3/TRBV12-4; j_call: TRBJ1-2; cdr3_aa: ASLPGAGYGYT
d_call: NA; v_call: TRBV12-3/TRBV12-4; j_call: TRBJ2-5; cdr3_aa: ASRAGPRETQY
d_call: NA; v_call: TRBV5-1; j_call: TRBJ1-2; cdr3_aa: ASSLVAQGDGYT
d_call: NA; v_call: TRBV7-9; j_call: TRBJ2-7; cdr3_aa: ASSLEEGFTYEQY
d_call: TRBD2; v_call: TRBV4-2; j_call: TRBJ2-3; cdr3_aa: ASSQVSGGRADTQY
d_call: NA; v_call: TRBV29-1; j_call: TRBJ2-6; cdr3_aa: SVVSSGANVMT
d_call: TRBD1; v_call: TRBV29-1; j_call: TRBJ1-1; cdr3_aa: SGQQGGNTEAF